This is a list of T cell receptor beta chains from one sample in a study of vaccination and CD4 T cells after COVID-19. TCRdb re-called the PCR reads through MiXCR, storing one row per CDR3 protein. The data show over 14,000 distinct CDR3 sequences, 55% to 60% seen once. Antigens for these TCRs are unknown. Input material: CD4+ T cells from blood, cultured in vitro. The source of these receptors is a human donor who had recovered from COVID-19. Both conserved end residues are part of each CDR3. Each record gives: CDR3 DNA, CDR3 protein, V gene, D gene, clone size, J gene. The D gene is left open where the match is weak. Part of the rows lack a size; the others show once, few, many or a class for expanded clones.

TGTGCCAGCAGTGAAGAAATAGGGTATGAGCAGTTCTTC CASSEEIGYEQFF TRBV2 - - TRBJ2-1
TGCAGCGTTGGACTAGCGGGAGGGCCTAATGATGAGCAGTTCTTC CSVGLAGGPNDEQFF TRBV29-1 TRBD2 - TRBJ2-1
TGCAGTGCTAGAAGGCAGGGAGGGAGCCAGCCCCAGCATTTT CSARRQGGSQPQHF TRBV20-1 - - TRBJ1-5
TGTGCCAGCAGCTTTCCGGGTCGGAGGTCCTACGAGCAGTACTTC CASSFPGRRSYEQYF TRBV7-2 - - TRBJ2-7
TGTGCCACCAGTCCTCGGGGGGGCTTTAAAAATGAGCAGTTCTTC CATSPRGGFKNEQFF TRBV24-1 TRBD2 - TRBJ2-1
TGCAGTGCTAGCCCAGGACAGGGGGCGCAGCCCCGGTACTACGAGCAGTACTTC CSASPGQGAQPRYYEQYF TRBV20-1 TRBD1 - TRBJ2-7
TGTGCCAGCTCGGCGGACTCAGGGCGGGGTACGCAGTATTTT CASSADSGRGTQYF TRBV18 - once TRBJ2-3
TGTGCCAGCAGGGCAACTAGCGGCCAAGAGACCCAGTACTTC CASRATSGQETQYF TRBV6-1 TRBD2 - TRBJ2-5
TGTGCCAGCAGCTTAACTGCGTCAGGGGGCGTCTGGGGCTACACCTTC CASSLTASGGVWGYTF TRBV7-2 TRBD1 few TRBJ1-2
TGTGCCAGCAGTGAATGGGGGGGGAGAAGCACAGATACGCAGTATTTT CASSEWGGRSTDTQYF TRBV25-1 TRBD2 - TRBJ2-3
TGTGCCAGCAGTGATTCTAGCGGGGGGGGTGAAGATACGCAGTATTTT CASSDSSGGGEDTQYF TRBV6-4 TRBD2 - TRBJ2-3
TGTGCCAGCAGCCTCGGGGGACAGATTAGCAATTCACCCCTCCACTTT CASSLGGQISNSPLHF TRBV7-2 TRBD1 - TRBJ1-6
TGTGCCAGCAGTTTTGGTGGACATTCCTACGAGCAGTACTTC CASSFGGHSYEQYF TRBV28 - - TRBJ2-7
TGTGCCAGCTCACCACCCCCAGGGCCTGGGGCCAACGTCCTGACTTTC CASSPPPGPGANVLTF TRBV18 - - TRBJ2-6
TGTGCCAGCAGCCAAGGGGACGGCTGGGATTCACCCCTCCACTTT CASSQGDGWDSPLHF TRBV4-2 - few TRBJ1-6
TGCAGTGCCCGGGGACTAGTGCAGCAAGAGACCCAGTACTTC CSARGLVQQETQYF TRBV20-1 TRBD2 - TRBJ2-5
TGTGCCAGCAGTGAGGGTTGGAGGGTTTATAATTCACCCCTCCACTTT CASSEGWRVYNSPLHF TRBV2 - once TRBJ1-6
TGTGCCATCAGTGAGTCGACTCCCAGCGGAGAAGAGACCCAGTACTTC CAISESTPSGEETQYF TRBV10-3 - few TRBJ2-5
TGTGCCAGCAGCTTAGGGTATGGGCGAGAGAACACCGGGGAGCTGTTTTTT CASSLGYGRENTGELFF TRBV11-3 - few TRBJ2-2
TGCAGTGCTTTCAGGGGGGAAGAGACCCAGTACTTC CSAFRGEETQYF TRBV20-1 - few TRBJ2-5
TGTGCCACCAGTGACCCTAACAGGGGTTCCTACAATGAGCAGTTCTTC CATSDPNRGSYNEQFF TRBV24-1 TRBD1 - TRBJ2-1
TGTGCCAGCAGCCCGGACAGGGGCGTCTATGGCTACACCTTC CASSPDRGVYGYTF TRBV4-2 TRBD1 - TRBJ1-2
TGTGCCAGCAGCGTAGCGGGAGGGGCAATGACCGAGCAGTTCTTC CASSVAGGAMTEQFF TRBV9 TRBD2 - TRBJ2-1
TGTGCCAGCAGTTTAAGGTTCGGGCGTGAGCCGAACACCGGGGAGCTGTTTTTT CASSLRFGREPNTGELFF TRBV27 - - TRBJ2-2
TGTGCCAGTGCCCCCTCGGGAATAGAAAGCGAGCAGTACTTC CASAPSGIESEQYF TRBV19 - - TRBJ2-7
TGTGCCACCAGCAGAGATTTTCAGGGCAATCAGCCCCAGCATTTT CATSRDFQGNQPQHF TRBV15 - few TRBJ1-5
TGTGCCAGCAGCCCAGCTAGCGGGAGACCCCGCACAGATACGCAGTATTTT CASSPASGRPRTDTQYF TRBV6-2/TRBV6-3 TRBD2 - TRBJ2-3
TGTGCCAGCAGTAGTGCAGCGGGGGCGGGAGGGACTGAAGCTTTCTTT CASSSAAGAGGTEAFF TRBV6-1 - - TRBJ1-1
TGCAGTGCTAGAGATTCCGGGACAGGGGATGAAAAACTGTTTTTT CSARDSGTGDEKLFF TRBV20-1 TRBD1 - TRBJ1-4
TGCAGTGCTAGAACCACTAGGGGCTGGGGAACTAGCACAGATACGCAGTATTTT CSARTTRGWGTSTDTQYF TRBV20-1 - - TRBJ2-3
TGTGCCAGCTCAGGTGGACAGCCCCAGCATTTT CASSGGQPQHF TRBV6-1 - - TRBJ1-5
TGTGCCAGCAGTCCCGCCAACAGGGGGTCCTACGAGCAGTACTTC CASSPANRGSYEQYF TRBV25-1 TRBD1 - TRBJ2-7
TGCAGCACCTGGGGGCGATCCGCAGATACGCAGTATTTT CSTWGRSADTQYF TRBV29-1 - - TRBJ2-3
TGTGCCAGCAGCTTAGATCCACCCAACTCTGGGGCCAACGTCCTGACTTTC CASSLDPPNSGANVLTF TRBV7-2 - - TRBJ2-6
TGTGCCAGCAGCTGGGCCGAAAACACTGAAGCTTTCTTT CASSWAENTEAFF TRBV5-4 - - TRBJ1-1
TGTGCCAGCAGCTCCGGAGCGGGAGGGCCCCGAATACAAGATACGCAGTATTTT CASSSGAGGPRIQDTQYF TRBV7-9 TRBD2 few TRBJ2-3
TGTGCCAGCAGCTTAGAAGTGCTTTATAGTCTTGAGACCCAGTACTTC CASSLEVLYSLETQYF TRBV7-9 - - TRBJ2-5
TGTGCCAGCAGTTACTCGCCCGGGGGCCACAATTCACCCCTCCACTTT CASSYSPGGHNSPLHF TRBV6-5 - - TRBJ1-6
TGTGCCAGCAGTGAGACAGGGACCTATGGCTACACCTTC CASSETGTYGYTF TRBV2 TRBD1 - TRBJ1-2
TGTGCCAATACAGGCGGGAACACCGGGGAGCTGTTTTTT CANTGGNTGELFF TRBV21-1 - - TRBJ2-2
TGTGCCAGCAGTTCCCCCACTAGCGGGAGACATACGCAGTATTTT CASSSPTSGRHTQYF TRBV27 TRBD2 - TRBJ2-3
TGTGCCAGCAGCTTAGGAGCCTCTGGAAACACCATATATTTT CASSLGASGNTIYF TRBV7-8 - - TRBJ1-3
TGTGCCAGCAGTTTAAGTTCTGGCAATCGAGACGGGACCCAGTACTTC CASSLSSGNRDGTQYF TRBV12-3/TRBV12-4 - - TRBJ2-5
TGCGCCAGCGGGGGCCCGACAGCCCAATCACACCAAGAGACCCAGTACTTC CASGGPTAQSHQETQYF TRBV4-3 - - TRBJ2-5
TGCAGTGCTAGAGAAAACCAGGACCTTTTATATGGCTACACCTTC CSARENQDLLYGYTF TRBV20-1 - - TRBJ1-2